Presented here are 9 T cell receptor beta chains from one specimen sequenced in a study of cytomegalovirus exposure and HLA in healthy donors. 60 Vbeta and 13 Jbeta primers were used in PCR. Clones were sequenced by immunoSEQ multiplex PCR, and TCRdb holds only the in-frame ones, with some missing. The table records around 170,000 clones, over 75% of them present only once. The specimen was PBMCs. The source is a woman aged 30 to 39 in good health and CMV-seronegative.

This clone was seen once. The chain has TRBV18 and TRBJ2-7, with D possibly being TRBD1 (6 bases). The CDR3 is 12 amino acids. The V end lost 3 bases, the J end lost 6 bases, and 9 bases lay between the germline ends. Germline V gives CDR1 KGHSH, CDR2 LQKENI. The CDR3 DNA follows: TGTGCCAGCTCACCGACAGGTGCCGAGCAGTACTTC. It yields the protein CASSPTGAEQYF.

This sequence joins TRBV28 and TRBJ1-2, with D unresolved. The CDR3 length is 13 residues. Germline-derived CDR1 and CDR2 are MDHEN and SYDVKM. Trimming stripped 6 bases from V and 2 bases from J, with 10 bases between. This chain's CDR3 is CASRAGSNYGYTF. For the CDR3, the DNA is TGTGCCAGCAGGGCCGGGTCAAACTATGGCTACACCTTC.

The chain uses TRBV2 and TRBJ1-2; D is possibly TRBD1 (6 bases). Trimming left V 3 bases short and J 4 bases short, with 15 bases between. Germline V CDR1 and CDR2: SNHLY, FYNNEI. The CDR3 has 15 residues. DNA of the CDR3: TGTGCCAGCAGTGATCTGGGGGGGCGCGGCTATGGCTACACCTTC. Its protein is CASSDLGGRGYGYTF. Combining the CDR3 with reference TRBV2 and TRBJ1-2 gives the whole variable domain EPEVTQTPSHQVTQMGQEVILRCVPISNHLYFYWYRQILGQKVEFLVSFYNNEISEKSEIFDDQFSVERPDGSNFTLKIRSTKLEDSAMYFCASSDLGGRGYGYTFGSGTRLTVV.

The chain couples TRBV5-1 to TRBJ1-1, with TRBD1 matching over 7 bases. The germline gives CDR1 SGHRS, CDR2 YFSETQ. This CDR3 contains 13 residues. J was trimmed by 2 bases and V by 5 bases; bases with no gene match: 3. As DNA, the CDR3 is TGCGCCAGCAGTTGGGACAGAAACACTGAAGCTTTCTTT. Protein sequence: CASSWDRNTEAFF.

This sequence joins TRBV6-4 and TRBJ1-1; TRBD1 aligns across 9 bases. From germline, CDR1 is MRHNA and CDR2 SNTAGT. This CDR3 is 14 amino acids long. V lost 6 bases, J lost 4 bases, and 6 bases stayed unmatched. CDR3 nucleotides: TGTGCCAGCAGCCCCGGGACAGGGTCCACTGAAGCTTTCTTT. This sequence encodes CASSPGTGSTEAFF.

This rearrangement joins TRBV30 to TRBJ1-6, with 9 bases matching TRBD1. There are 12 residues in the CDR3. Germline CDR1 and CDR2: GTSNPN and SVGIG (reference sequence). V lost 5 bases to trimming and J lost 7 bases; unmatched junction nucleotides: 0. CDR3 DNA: TGTGCCTGGGGACAGGGGAATTCACCCCTCCACTTT. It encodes CAWGQGNSPLHF.

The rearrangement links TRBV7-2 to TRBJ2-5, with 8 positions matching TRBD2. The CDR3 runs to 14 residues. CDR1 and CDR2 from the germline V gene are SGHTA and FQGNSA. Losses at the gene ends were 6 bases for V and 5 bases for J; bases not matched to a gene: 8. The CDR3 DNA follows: TGTGCCAGCAGGGACAGCGGGGGAGGGGAGACCCAGTACTTC. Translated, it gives CASRDSGGGETQYF.

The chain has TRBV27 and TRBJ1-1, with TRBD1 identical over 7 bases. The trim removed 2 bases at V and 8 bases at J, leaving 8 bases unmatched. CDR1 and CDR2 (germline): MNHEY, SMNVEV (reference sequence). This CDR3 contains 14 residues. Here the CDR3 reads CASSLRDSGREAFF. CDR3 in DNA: TGTGCCAGCAGTTTACGGGACAGCGGACGGGAAGCTTTCTTT.

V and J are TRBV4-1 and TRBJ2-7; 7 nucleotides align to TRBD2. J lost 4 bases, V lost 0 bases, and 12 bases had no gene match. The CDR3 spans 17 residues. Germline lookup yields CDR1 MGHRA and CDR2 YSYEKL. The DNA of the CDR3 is TGCGCCAGCAGCCAAGATCAATCCCCTGGGCGGGGGTACGAGCAGTACTTC. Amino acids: CASSQDQSPGRGYEQYF.